This is a list of T cell receptor beta chains from one sample in a study of neurological immune-mediated disorders. TCRdb ran MiXCR on the 5' RACE reads and lists one entry per CDR3 protein. Of 50,000 or so distinct CDR3 sequences in the sample, 10% to 13% were seen once. Sequencing input: PBMCs. These receptors originate from a woman aged 40 to 55 with HTLV-1-associated myelopathy (HAM/TSP). CDR3s include the opening cysteine and the closing phenylalanine or tryptophan. Fields, in order: clone size, V gene, D gene, J gene, CDR3 length, CDR3 DNA, CDR3 protein. A D gene is named only where the DNA matches it firmly. Rows may omit the clone size; those that give it use once, few, many or a size class.

size: many
V: TRBV4-1
D: -
J: TRBJ1-2
length: 12
DNA: TGCGCCAGCAGCCCCGTGGGACGTGGCTACACCTTC
CDR3: CASSPVGRGYTF

size: few
V: TRBV6-2/TRBV6-3
D: -
J: TRBJ1-2
length: 14
DNA: TGTGCCAGCGGAAAAGAGTGGGCTAACTATGGCTACACCTTC
CDR3: CASGKEWANYGYTF

size: many
V: TRBV9
D: -
J: TRBJ2-7
length: 14
DNA: TGTGCCAGCAGCGTAACGGCAGGGGTCTACGAGCAGTACTTC
CDR3: CASSVTAGVYEQYF

size: many
V: TRBV12-3/TRBV12-4
D: -
J: TRBJ1-6
length: 15
DNA: TGTGCCAGCAGTATCAGAGGGAGCGGTAATTCACCCCTCCACTTT
CDR3: CASSIRGSGNSPLHF

size: few
V: TRBV18
D: -
J: TRBJ2-3
length: 14
DNA: TGTGCCAGCTCACCAGCCAGGGCTTCGGATACGCAGTATTTT
CDR3: CASSPARASDTQYF

size: many
V: TRBV12-3/TRBV12-4
D: -
J: TRBJ2-1
length: 14
DNA: TGTGCCAGCAGTAAGTGGAGCTCCTACAATGAGCAGTTCTTC
CDR3: CASSKWSSYNEQFF

size: many
V: TRBV10-3
D: -
J: TRBJ1-1
length: 13
DNA: TGTGCCACCTGGGGGGGAGAGAACACTGAAGCTTTCTTT
CDR3: CATWGGENTEAFF

size: many
V: TRBV9
D: TRBD1
J: TRBJ2-5
length: 15
DNA: TGTGCCAGCAGCGTAGAGGGACAGGGTCAAGAGACCCAGTACTTC
CDR3: CASSVEGQGQETQYF

size: many
V: TRBV5-1
D: -
J: TRBJ1-6
length: 16
DNA: TGCGCCAGCAGCTTGATTGGGGGCACGGGTAATTCACCCCTCCACTTT
CDR3: CASSLIGGTGNSPLHF

size: many
V: TRBV12-3/TRBV12-4
D: TRBD1
J: TRBJ2-2
length: 15
DNA: TGTGCCAGTGAGCCGGGACAGGGAAACACCGGGGAGCTGTTTTTT
CDR3: CASEPGQGNTGELFF

size: many
V: TRBV27
D: -
J: TRBJ1-2
length: 15
DNA: TGTGCCAGCAGTTTATCGAACAGGGCTCCCTATGGCTACACCTTC
CDR3: CASSLSNRAPYGYTF

size: many
V: TRBV20-1
D: TRBD1
J: TRBJ2-7
length: 14
DNA: TGCAGTGCTAGAGGAGGGACAGAGACCTACGAGCAGTACTTC
CDR3: CSARGGTETYEQYF

size: many
V: TRBV5-1
D: TRBD2
J: TRBJ2-7
length: 15
DNA: TGCGCCAGCAGCGCCCGACTAGCGGGGGAGGGCGAGCAGTACTTC
CDR3: CASSARLAGEGEQYF

size: -
V: TRBV14
D: -
J: TRBJ2-1
length: 16
DNA: TGTGCCAGCAGCCAAGATCCTACACATTCCTACAATGAGCAGTTCTTC
CDR3: CASSQDPTHSYNEQFF

size: many
V: TRBV12-3/TRBV12-4
D: TRBD1
J: TRBJ1-5
length: 14
DNA: TGTGCCAGCAGTGCTGACAGGGTAGATCAGCCCCAGCATTTT
CDR3: CASSADRVDQPQHF

size: many
V: TRBV29-1
D: -
J: TRBJ1-1
length: 15
DNA: TGCAGCGTCGTCCCGGGTCGTCTAGAGGACACTGAAGCTTTCTTT
CDR3: CSVVPGRLEDTEAFF

size: few
V: TRBV20-1
D: -
J: TRBJ2-1
length: 12
DNA: TGCAGTGCTCCAAAGGGAGATTCCGCGCAGTTCTTC
CDR3: CSAPKGDSAQFF

size: few
V: TRBV2
D: TRBD2
J: TRBJ2-1
length: 18
DNA: TGTGCCAGCAGTGACCCTTTTCGACTAGCGGGGGGGGGAAATGAGCAGTTCTTC
CDR3: CASSDPFRLAGGGNEQFF

size: many
V: TRBV20-1
D: TRBD2
J: TRBJ2-1
length: 14
DNA: TGCAGTGCTATCCCAGCGTGGGTAGCGGGGGGCGGGTTCTTC
CDR3: CSAIPAWVAGGGFF

size: many
V: TRBV20-1
D: -
J: TRBJ1-4
length: 15
DNA: TGCAGTGCTAGAATCGGGGGTTCAACTAATGAAAAACTGTTTTTT
CDR3: CSARIGGSTNEKLFF

size: many
V: TRBV7-9
D: -
J: TRBJ1-2
length: 13
DNA: TGTGCCAGCAGCTCAGGCATAGGATATGGCTACACCTTC
CDR3: CASSSGIGYGYTF

size: many
V: TRBV7-8
D: TRBD1
J: TRBJ1-5
length: 14
DNA: TGTGCCAGCAGCTTTTACAGGGGGAATCAGCCCCAGCATTTT
CDR3: CASSFYRGNQPQHF

size: many
V: TRBV19
D: TRBD1
J: TRBJ1-1
length: 16
DNA: TGTGCCAGTAGTAGGACAGGTCCAAGGATGAACACTGAAGCTTTCTTT
CDR3: CASSRTGPRMNTEAFF

size: many
V: TRBV7-2
D: TRBD1
J: TRBJ2-7
length: 14
DNA: TGTGCCAGCAGCTTTCAAGGGGGCGACTACGAGCAGTACTTC
CDR3: CASSFQGGDYEQYF

size: many
V: TRBV3-1
D: -
J: TRBJ1-5
length: 21
DNA: TGTGCCAGCAGCCCAGGGTTGGAGGCCTTCCGGGCGGGATATAGCAATCAGCCCCAGCATTTT
CDR3: CASSPGLEAFRAGYSNQPQHF

size: many
V: TRBV7-2
D: -
J: TRBJ2-5
length: 15
DNA: TGTGCCAGCAGCGCGGCCGGGACCGTAGAAGAGACCCAGTACTTC
CDR3: CASSAAGTVEETQYF

size: many
V: TRBV6-2/TRBV6-3
D: -
J: TRBJ1-1
length: 15
DNA: TGTGCCAGCAACGGCCCCAGGGTTATGAACACTGAAGCTTTCTTT
CDR3: CASNGPRVMNTEAFF

size: many
V: TRBV20-1
D: -
J: TRBJ1-2
length: 12
DNA: TGCAGTGCTAGTGCGGGGGACTATGGCTACACCTTC
CDR3: CSASAGDYGYTF

size: once
V: TRBV5-1
D: TRBD2
J: TRBJ2-3
length: 17
DNA: TGCGCCAGCAGCTTGGTGACTAGCGGGGGGGTCGCAGATACGCAGTATTTT
CDR3: CASSLVTSGGVADTQYF

size: few
V: TRBV11-2
D: -
J: TRBJ2-1
length: 16
DNA: TGTGCCAGCAGCTTAGAGGCTTTACCCTCCTACAATGAGCAGTTCTTC
CDR3: CASSLEALPSYNEQFF

size: -
V: TRBV12-3/TRBV12-4
D: -
J: TRBJ1-1
length: 12
DNA: TGTGCCAGCAGTCAGTTGAACACTGAAGCTTTCTTT
CDR3: CASSQLNTEAFF

size: many
V: TRBV20-1
D: TRBD2
J: TRBJ2-3
length: 18
DNA: TGCAGTGCTAGAGTATCGAAGCTAGCGGGACGTAGCACAGATACGCAGTATTTT
CDR3: CSARVSKLAGRSTDTQYF

size: many
V: TRBV7-2
D: -
J: TRBJ1-2
length: 15
DNA: TGTGCCAGCAGCGCCCCGGGACGGGGGGAGGGAGGCTACACCTTC
CDR3: CASSAPGRGEGGYTF

size: many
V: TRBV6-4
D: TRBD2
J: TRBJ2-1
length: 15
DNA: TGTGCCAGCAGTGACTCTAGCGGGGGGGCCGTTGAGCAGTTCTTC
CDR3: CASSDSSGGAVEQFF

size: many
V: TRBV10-3
D: TRBD1
J: TRBJ1-5
length: 15
DNA: TGTGCCATCAGTGGGGGACAGGGGGCAGGTCAGCCCCAGCATTTT
CDR3: CAISGGQGAGQPQHF

size: many
V: TRBV20-1
D: TRBD1
J: TRBJ1-1
length: 13
DNA: TGCAGTGCTACTACAGGGGTAGGGACTGAAGCTTTCTTT
CDR3: CSATTGVGTEAFF

size: many
V: TRBV15
D: -
J: TRBJ2-6
length: 16
DNA: TGTGCCACCAGCAGAGCCCGGGGATCTGGGGCCAACGTCCTGACTTTC
CDR3: CATSRARGSGANVLTF

size: many
V: TRBV4-2
D: -
J: TRBJ2-7
length: 15
DNA: TGTGCCAGCAGCCCGCGGGACACTGGTGGGTACGAGCAGTACTTC
CDR3: CASSPRDTGGYEQYF

size: many
V: TRBV4-3
D: TRBD1
J: TRBJ1-1
length: 15
DNA: TGCGCCAGCAGCCAAGATGGGACAGTCAAAACTGAAGCTTTCTTT
CDR3: CASSQDGTVKTEAFF

size: -
V: TRBV2
D: TRBD2
J: TRBJ2-3
length: 17
DNA: TGTGCCAGCAGTGTTCTGTTAGCGGGGGCTGTGGCAGATACGCAGTATTTT
CDR3: CASSVLLAGAVADTQYF

size: many
V: TRBV12-3/TRBV12-4
D: TRBD1
J: TRBJ1-3
length: 15
DNA: TGTGCCAGCAGGTCGACTGACAGGGTAGGAAACACCATATATTTT
CDR3: CASRSTDRVGNTIYF

size: many
V: TRBV11-2
D: TRBD1
J: TRBJ2-5
length: 15
DNA: TGTGCCAGCAGCTTAACGACAGGGGCAGGGGAGACCCAGTACTTC
CDR3: CASSLTTGAGETQYF

size: many
V: TRBV6-2/TRBV6-3
D: -
J: TRBJ2-5
length: 16
DNA: TGTGCCAGCAGTTACGGGGGGGCCCGCGGTGGAGAGACCCAGTACTTC
CDR3: CASSYGGARGGETQYF

size: large
V: TRBV10-3
D: -
J: TRBJ2-5
length: 12
DNA: TGTGCCATCAGTGGGCAGGATGAGACCCAGTACTTC
CDR3: CAISGQDETQYF

size: many
V: TRBV4-1
D: TRBD2
J: TRBJ2-3
length: 20
DNA: TGCGCCAGCAGCCAAGAAGGAAGGCTAGCGGGGGCCCCAAGCACAGATACGCAGTATTTT
CDR3: CASSQEGRLAGAPSTDTQYF

size: many
V: TRBV4-1
D: -
J: TRBJ2-7
length: 15
DNA: TGCGCCAGCAGCCAGGATGCGGGGAGACTTTACGAGCAGTACTTC
CDR3: CASSQDAGRLYEQYF

size: many
V: TRBV10-3
D: TRBD2
J: TRBJ2-1
length: 17
DNA: TGTGCCATCAGTGAGTTAGCGGGGGGGGTAATATACAATGAGCAGTTCTTC
CDR3: CAISELAGGVIYNEQFF

size: many
V: TRBV27
D: TRBD1
J: TRBJ1-2
length: 15
DNA: TGTGCCAGCAGTTACGCAGGGGGCAGTGACTATGGCTACACCTTC
CDR3: CASSYAGGSDYGYTF

size: -
V: TRBV5-1
D: -
J: TRBJ2-6
length: 14
DNA: TGCGCCAGCAGCCGCGGAACTGGGGCCAACGTCCTGACTTTC
CDR3: CASSRGTGANVLTF

size: many
V: TRBV21-1
D: -
J: TRBJ2-1
length: 16
DNA: TGTGCCAGCAGCGATCCTAGCGGGGGGGCGTGCAATGAGCAGTTCTTC
CDR3: CASSDPSGGACNEQFF

size: many
V: TRBV6-2/TRBV6-3
D: -
J: TRBJ2-3
length: 14
DNA: TGTGCCAGCAGTTACTTAAGGAACACAGATACGCAGTATTTT
CDR3: CASSYLRNTDTQYF

size: many
V: TRBV3-2
D: -
J: TRBJ2-3
length: 16
DNA: TGTGCCAGCAGCCAAGACAGACAGGGCAGCACAGATACGCAGTATTTT
CDR3: CASSQDRQGSTDTQYF

size: few
V: TRBV29-1
D: -
J: TRBJ2-3
length: 14
DNA: TGCAGCGTTCCGGGACCGACTCGGACAGATACGCAGTATTTT
CDR3: CSVPGPTRTDTQYF

size: many
V: TRBV12-5
D: TRBD1
J: TRBJ1-1
length: 16
DNA: TGTGCTAGTGGTTTGGTACTGGACAGGGGTTTAACTGAAGCTTTCTTT
CDR3: CASGLVLDRGLTEAFF